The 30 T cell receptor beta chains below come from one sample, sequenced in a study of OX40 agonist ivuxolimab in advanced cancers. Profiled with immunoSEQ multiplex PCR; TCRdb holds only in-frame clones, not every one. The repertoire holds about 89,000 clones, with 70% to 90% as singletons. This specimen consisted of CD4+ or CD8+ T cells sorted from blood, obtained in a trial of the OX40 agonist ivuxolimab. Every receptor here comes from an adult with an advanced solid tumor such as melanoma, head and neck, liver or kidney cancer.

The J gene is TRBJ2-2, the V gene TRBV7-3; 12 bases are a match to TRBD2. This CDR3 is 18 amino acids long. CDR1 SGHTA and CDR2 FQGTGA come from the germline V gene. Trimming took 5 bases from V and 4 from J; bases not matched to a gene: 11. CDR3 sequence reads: CASSLTSGGIRGTGELFF. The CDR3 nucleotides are TGTGCCAGCAGCCTTACTAGCGGGGGGATCCGTGGCACCGGGGAGCTGTTTTTT.

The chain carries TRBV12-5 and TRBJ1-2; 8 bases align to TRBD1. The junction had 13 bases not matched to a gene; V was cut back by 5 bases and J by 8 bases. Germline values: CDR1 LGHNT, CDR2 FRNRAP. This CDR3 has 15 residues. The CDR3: CASGPSDRAGKGYTF. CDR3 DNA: TGTGCTAGTGGTCCTTCGGACAGGGCTGGTAAGGGCTACACCTTC.

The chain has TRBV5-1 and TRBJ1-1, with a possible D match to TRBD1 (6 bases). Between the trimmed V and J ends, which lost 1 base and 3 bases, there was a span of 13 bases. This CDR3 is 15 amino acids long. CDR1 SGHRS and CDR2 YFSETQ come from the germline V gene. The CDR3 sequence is CASSLTGGRDTEAFF. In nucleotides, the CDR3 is TGCGCCAGCAGCTTGACGGGGGGCCGGGACACTGAAGCTTTCTTT.

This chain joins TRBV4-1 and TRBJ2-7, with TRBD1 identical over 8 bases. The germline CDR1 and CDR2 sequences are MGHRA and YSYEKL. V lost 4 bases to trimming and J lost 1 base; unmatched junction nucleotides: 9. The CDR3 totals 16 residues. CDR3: CASSRSTGEGSYEQYF. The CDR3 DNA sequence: TGCGCCAGCAGCCGATCGACAGGGGAAGGTTCCTACGAGCAGTACTTC.

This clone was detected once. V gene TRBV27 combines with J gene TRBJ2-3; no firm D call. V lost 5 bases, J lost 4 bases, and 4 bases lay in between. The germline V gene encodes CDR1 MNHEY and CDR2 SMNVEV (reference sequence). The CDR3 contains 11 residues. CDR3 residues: CASSEADTQYF. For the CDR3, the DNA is TGTGCCAGCAGTGAAGCAGATACGCAGTATTTT.

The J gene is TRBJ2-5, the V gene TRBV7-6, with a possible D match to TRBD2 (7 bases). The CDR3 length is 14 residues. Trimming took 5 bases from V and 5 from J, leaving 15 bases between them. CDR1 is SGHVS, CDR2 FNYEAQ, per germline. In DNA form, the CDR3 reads TGTGCCAGCAGCCCTGGGGGGGCCAGCGAGACCCAGTACTTC. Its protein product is CASSPGGASETQYF.

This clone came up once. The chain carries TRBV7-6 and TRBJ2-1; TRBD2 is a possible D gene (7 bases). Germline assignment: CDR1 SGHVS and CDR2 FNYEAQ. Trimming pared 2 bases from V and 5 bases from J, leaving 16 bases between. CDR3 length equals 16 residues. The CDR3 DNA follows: TGTGCCAGCAGCTTATACTCGGGGGGCCGAAACAATGAGCAGTTCTTC. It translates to CASSLYSGGRNNEQFF.

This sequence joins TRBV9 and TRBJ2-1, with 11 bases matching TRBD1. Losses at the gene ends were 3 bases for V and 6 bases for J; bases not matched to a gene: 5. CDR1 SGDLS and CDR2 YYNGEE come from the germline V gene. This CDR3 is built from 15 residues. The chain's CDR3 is CASSALGTGGNEQFF. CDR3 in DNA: TGTGCCAGCAGCGCCCTCGGGACAGGGGGCAATGAGCAGTTCTTC.

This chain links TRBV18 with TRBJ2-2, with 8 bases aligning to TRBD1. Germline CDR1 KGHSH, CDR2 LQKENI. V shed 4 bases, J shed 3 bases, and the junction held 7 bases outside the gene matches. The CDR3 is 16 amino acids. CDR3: CASSQPTGVHTGELFF. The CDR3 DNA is TGTGCCAGCTCACAACCGACAGGGGTGCACACCGGGGAGCTGTTTTTT.

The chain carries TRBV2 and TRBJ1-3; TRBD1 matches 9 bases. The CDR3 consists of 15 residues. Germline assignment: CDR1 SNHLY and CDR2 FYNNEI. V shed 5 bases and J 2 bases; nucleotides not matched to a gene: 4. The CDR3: CASSSQGAPGNTIYF. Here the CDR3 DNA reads TGTGCCAGCAGTTCACAGGGGGCCCCTGGAAACACCATATATTTT.

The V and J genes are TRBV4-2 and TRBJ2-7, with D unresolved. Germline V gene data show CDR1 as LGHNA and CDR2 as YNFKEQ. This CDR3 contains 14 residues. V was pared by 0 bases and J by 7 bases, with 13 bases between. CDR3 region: CASSQDLMGEEQYF. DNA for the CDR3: TGTGCCAGCAGCCAAGATCTTATGGGTGAGGAGCAGTACTTC.

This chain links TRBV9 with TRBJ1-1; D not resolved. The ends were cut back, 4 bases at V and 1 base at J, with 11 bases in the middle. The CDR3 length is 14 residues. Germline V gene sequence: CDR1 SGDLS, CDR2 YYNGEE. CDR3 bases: TGTGCCAGCAGCCTCCGGACGGGGAACACTGAAGCTTTCTTT. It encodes CASSLRTGNTEAFF.

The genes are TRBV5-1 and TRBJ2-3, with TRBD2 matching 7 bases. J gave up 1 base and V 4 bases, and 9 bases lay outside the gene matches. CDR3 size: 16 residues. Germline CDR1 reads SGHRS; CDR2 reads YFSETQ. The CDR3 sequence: CASSAFAGVGTDTQYF. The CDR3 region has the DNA TGCGCCAGCAGCGCCTTCGCGGGGGTGGGCACAGATACGCAGTATTTT.

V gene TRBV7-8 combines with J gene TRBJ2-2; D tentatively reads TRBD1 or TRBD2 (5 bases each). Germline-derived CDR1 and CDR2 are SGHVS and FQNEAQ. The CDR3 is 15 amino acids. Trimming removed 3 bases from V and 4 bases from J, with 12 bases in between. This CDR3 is CASSLGPRGTGELFF. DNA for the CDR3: TGTGCCAGCAGCTTGGGACCTCGAGGCACCGGGGAGCTGTTTTTT.

In nucleotides, the CDR3 is TGTGCCTGGATTACGACAGGAGTCTATAATTCACCCCTCCACTTT. This gives the protein CAWITTGVYNSPLHF. The chain combines TRBV30 with TRBJ1-6, with a possible D match to TRBD1 (6 bases). With 4 bases removed from V and 3 bases from J, the gap between germline ends came to 13 bases. Germline lookup yields CDR1 GTSNPN and CDR2 SVGIG (reference sequence). This CDR3 comprises 15 residues.

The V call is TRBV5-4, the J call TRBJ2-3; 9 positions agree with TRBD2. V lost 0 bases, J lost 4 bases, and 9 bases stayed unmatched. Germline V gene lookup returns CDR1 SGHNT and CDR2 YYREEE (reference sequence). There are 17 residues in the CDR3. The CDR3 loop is CASSLGLAGSFADTQYF. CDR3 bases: TGTGCCAGCAGCTTGGGGCTAGCGGGGTCCTTTGCAGATACGCAGTATTTT.

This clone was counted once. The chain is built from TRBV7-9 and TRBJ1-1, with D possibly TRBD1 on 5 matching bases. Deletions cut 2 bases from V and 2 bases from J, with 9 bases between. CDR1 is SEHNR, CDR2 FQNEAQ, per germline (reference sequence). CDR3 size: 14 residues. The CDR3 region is CASSLQGVNTEAFF. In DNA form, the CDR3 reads TGTGCCAGCAGCTTACAGGGAGTCAACACTGAAGCTTTCTTT.

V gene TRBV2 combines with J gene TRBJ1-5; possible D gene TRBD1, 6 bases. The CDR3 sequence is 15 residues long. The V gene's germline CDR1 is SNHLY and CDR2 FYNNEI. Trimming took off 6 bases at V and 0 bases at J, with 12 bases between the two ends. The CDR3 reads CASSQQGLSNQPQHF. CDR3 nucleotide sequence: TGTGCCAGCAGCCAACAGGGACTTAGCAATCAGCCCCAGCATTTT.

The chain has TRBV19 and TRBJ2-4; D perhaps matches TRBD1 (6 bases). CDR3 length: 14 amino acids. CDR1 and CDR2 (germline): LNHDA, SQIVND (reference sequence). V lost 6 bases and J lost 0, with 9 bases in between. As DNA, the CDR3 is TGTGCCAGTAGGGCGGACAGAGCCAAAAACATTCAGTACTTC. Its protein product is CASRADRAKNIQYF. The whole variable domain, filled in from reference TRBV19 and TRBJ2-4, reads DGGITQSPKYLFRKEGQNVTLSCEQNLNHDAMYWYRQDPGQGLRLIYYSQIVNDFQKGDIAEGYSVSREKKESFPLTVTSAQKNPTAFYLCASRADRAKNIQYFGAGTRLSVL.

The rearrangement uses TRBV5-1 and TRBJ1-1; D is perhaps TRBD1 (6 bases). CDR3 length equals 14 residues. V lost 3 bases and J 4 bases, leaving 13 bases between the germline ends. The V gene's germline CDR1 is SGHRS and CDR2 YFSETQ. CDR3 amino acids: CASSSGGLGTEAFF. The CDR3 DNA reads TGCGCCAGCAGCTCGGGGGGCTTAGGCACTGAAGCTTTCTTT.

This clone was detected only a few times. The CDR3 protein is CASSFEGGTSLSGNTIYF. CDR3 bases: TGTGCCAGCAGCTTCGAAGGGGGTACATCTCTGTCTGGAAACACCATATATTTT. The chain uses TRBV5-5 and TRBJ1-3, with D possibly being TRBD1 (6 bases). This CDR3 has 18 residues. Looked up from germline, CDR1 is SGHKS and CDR2 is YYEKEE (reference sequence). V was cut by 2 bases and J by 1 base, with 19 bases left in between.

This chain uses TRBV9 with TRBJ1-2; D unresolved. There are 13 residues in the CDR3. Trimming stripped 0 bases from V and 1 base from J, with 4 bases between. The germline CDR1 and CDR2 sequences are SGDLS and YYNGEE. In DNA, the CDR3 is TGTGCCAGCAGCGTAGACAGTAACTATGGCTACACCTTC. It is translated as CASSVDSNYGYTF. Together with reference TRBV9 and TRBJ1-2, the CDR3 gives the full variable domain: DSGVTQTPKHLITATGQRVTLRCSPRSGDLSVYWYQQSLDQGLQFLIQYYNGEERAKGNILERFSAQQFPDLHSELNLSSLELGDSALYFCASSVDSNYGYTFGSGTRLTVV.

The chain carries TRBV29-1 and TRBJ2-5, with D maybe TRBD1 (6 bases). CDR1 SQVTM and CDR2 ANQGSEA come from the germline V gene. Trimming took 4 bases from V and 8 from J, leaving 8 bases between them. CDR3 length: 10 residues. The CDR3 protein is CSVGDNTQYF. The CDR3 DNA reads TGCAGCGTTGGGGACAACACCCAGTACTTC.

The DNA of the CDR3 is TGTGCCAGCAGCGTAGGGTGGAGGTCGATTTCCGCAGATACGCAGTATTTT. Encoded protein: CASSVGWRSISADTQYF. The rearrangement uses TRBV9 and TRBJ2-3, with a possible D match to TRBD2 (5 bases). The CDR3 sequence is 17 residues long. Germline V gene sequence: CDR1 SGDLS, CDR2 YYNGEE. V was clipped by 0 bases and J by 4 bases, with 18 bases between them.

The CDR3 loop is CASSPTPAGRGTFLFF. The CDR3 region has the DNA TGCGCCAGCAGCCCGACCCCCGCGGGGCGGGGGACGTTTCTGTTTTTT. This sequence joins TRBV5-1 and TRBJ1-4; tentatively, D is TRBD1 (5 bases). The CDR3 has 16 residues. Trimming left V 4 bases short and J 14 bases short, with 27 bases between. Looked up from germline, CDR1 is SGHRS and CDR2 is YFSETQ.

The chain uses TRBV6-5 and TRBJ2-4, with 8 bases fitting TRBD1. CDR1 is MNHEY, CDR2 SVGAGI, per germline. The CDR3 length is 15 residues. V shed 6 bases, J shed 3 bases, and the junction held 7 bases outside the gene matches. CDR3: CASSPQGAVKNIQYF. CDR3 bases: TGTGCCAGCAGCCCCCAGGGGGCTGTCAAAAACATTCAGTACTTC.

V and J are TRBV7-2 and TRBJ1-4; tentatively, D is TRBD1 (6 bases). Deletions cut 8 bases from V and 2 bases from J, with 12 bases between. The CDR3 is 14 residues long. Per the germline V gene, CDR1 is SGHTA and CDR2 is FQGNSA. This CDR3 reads CASRRGGTNEKLFF. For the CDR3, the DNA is TGTGCCAGCCGTCGGGGGGGCACTAATGAAAAACTGTTTTTT.

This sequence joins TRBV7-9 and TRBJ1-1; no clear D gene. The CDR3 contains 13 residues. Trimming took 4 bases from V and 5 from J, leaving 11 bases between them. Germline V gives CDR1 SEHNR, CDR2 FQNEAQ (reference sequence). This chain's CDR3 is CASSSSGRTEAFF. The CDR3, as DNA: TGTGCCAGCAGCTCCTCCGGCAGGACTGAAGCTTTCTTT. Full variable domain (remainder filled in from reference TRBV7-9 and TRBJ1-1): DTGVSQNPRHKITKRGQNVTFRCDPISEHNRLYWYRQTLGQGPEFLTYFQNEAQLEKSRLLSDRFSAERPKGSFSTLEIQRTEQGDSAMYLCASSSSGRTEAFFGQGTRLTVV.

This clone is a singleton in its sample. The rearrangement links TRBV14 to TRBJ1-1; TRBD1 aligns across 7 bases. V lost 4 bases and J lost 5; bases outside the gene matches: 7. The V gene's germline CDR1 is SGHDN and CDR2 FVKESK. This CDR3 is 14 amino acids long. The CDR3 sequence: CASSPSRGFTEAFF. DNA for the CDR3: TGTGCCAGCAGCCCCTCCAGGGGGTTTACTGAAGCTTTCTTT.

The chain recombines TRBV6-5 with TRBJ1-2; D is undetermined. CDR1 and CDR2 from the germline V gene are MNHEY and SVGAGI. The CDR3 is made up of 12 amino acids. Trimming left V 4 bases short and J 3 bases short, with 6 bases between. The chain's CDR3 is CASSSPDYGYTF. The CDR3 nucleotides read TGTGCCAGCAGTTCACCCGACTATGGCTACACCTTC.